In this sample, the clone carrying this T cell receptor beta chain turned up many times. Its antigen is undetermined. This specimen belongs to a study of T cells in Graves' hyperthyroidism and ophthalmopathy. Findings and caveats of the study: Among clonotypes expanded in thyroid above 0.001, most were also found in blood.

Amplification yielded TCR beta CDR3 regions, with RNA transcripts as the source. TCR CDR3 regions were first amplified by RT-PCR with HTBI primers. One entry per CDR3 protein, called by TCRdb with MiXCR from the multiplex PCR reads. The sample comprises about 610,000 distinct CDR3 sequences, roughly 50% of which are singletons, and about 8.3% rests with the top ten. The CDR3 consists of 12 residues. Germline V gene lookup returns CDR1 MNHEY and CDR2 SVGAGI. Trimming took off 6 bases at V and 2 bases at J, with 7 bases between the two ends. Graves' hyperthyroidism qualified as stable when ophthalmopathy did not progress within 18 months. Newly diagnosed hyperthyroidism, duration under 2 months, in patients aged 18 to 65. The study left out patients who had uncontrolled infection, other autoimmune disease, pregnancy or lactation.

The specimen was peripheral blood or thyroid tissue (not recorded which). The J gene is TRBJ1-2, the V gene TRBV6-5; unclear D gene. This clonotype was obtained from a woman in her late teens or twenties with Graves' hyperthyroidism. The CDR3: CASSNSNYGYTF. CDR3 nucleotide sequence: TGTGCCAGCAGCAACAGCAACTATGGCTACACCTTC.